The 19 T cell receptor beta chains in this list originate from one sample, sequenced in a study of control samples from healthy donors and cancer patients. The protocol was immunoSEQ multiplex PCR, while the TCRdb copy is restricted to in-frame clones and leaves out a portion. In the table there are roughly 130,000 clones, roughly 90% of which are singletons. The sample taken for sequencing was blood. The receptors originated from a man aged 18 to 35 in good health.

This clone is a singleton in its sample. The chain employs TRBV7-9 and TRBJ2-7, with TRBD2 matching over 8 bases. The junction had 5 bases not matched to a gene; V was cut back by 5 bases and J by 2 bases. This CDR3 has 14 residues. The germline V gene encodes CDR1 SEHNR and CDR2 FQNEAQ (reference sequence). The CDR3 sequence: CASSPSGGTYEQYF. The CDR3 DNA sequence: TGTGCCAGCAGCCCGAGCGGGGGAACCTACGAGCAGTACTTC.

The CDR3 here is CASSLEGLRGGRGPRETQYF. The DNA for the CDR3 is TGCGCCAGCAGCTTGGAGGGGTTGCGGGGGGGCCGAGGACCCCGCGAGACCCAGTACTTC. J is TRBJ2-5 and V is TRBV5-1; TRBD2 matches 9 bases. Germline CDR1 reads SGHRS; CDR2 reads YFSETQ. The CDR3 is 20 residues long. V trimming: 0 bases; J trimming: 5 bases; junction bases outside the gene matches: 20.

J is TRBJ1-6 and V is TRBV6-5; 7 bases are a match to TRBD1. The CDR3 has 14 amino acids. V shed 6 bases and J 14 bases; nucleotides not matched to a gene: 13. The V gene's germline CDR1 is MNHEY and CDR2 SVGAGI. CDR3 in amino acids: CASRTDRASSTLHF. The CDR3 nucleotides are TGTGCCAGCAGGACTGACAGGGCTTCTTCGACCCTCCACTTT.

This clone was seen only once. For the CDR3, the DNA is TGTGCCAGCAGCCACCTAGCGGAGGACAGGGGGCCGATGAACACTGAAGCTTTCTTT. Encoded protein: CASSHLAEDRGPMNTEAFF. V and J are TRBV3-1 (or the pseudogene TRBV3-2) and TRBJ1-1; 11 nucleotides agree with TRBD1. Germline values: CDR1 LGHDT, CDR2 YNNKEL (reference sequence). This CDR3 has 19 amino acids. Germline trimming cut 3 bases from V and 0 bases from J; bases unmatched to any gene: 12.

The chain combines TRBV21-1 with TRBJ2-7; the table names TRBD2, a call not compared with the DNA. TRBV21-1 is assigned pseudogene status. CDR3 size: 14 residues. The CDR3 sequence is CASTLRAARYEQYV. Here the CDR3 DNA reads TGTGCCAGCACCCTGCGGGCCGCCCGTTACGAGCAGTACGTC.

The chain is built from TRBV28 and TRBJ1-2, with D tentatively TRBD1 (6 bases). V lost 5 bases to trimming and J lost 2 bases, with 24 bases between them. CDR3 length: 18 residues. CDR1 is MDHEN, CDR2 SYDVKM, per germline. CDR3 loop: CASSSRTAYYQRNYGYTF. CDR3 in DNA: TGTGCCAGCAGTAGTCGGACAGCTTACTATCAGAGAAACTATGGCTACACCTTC.

The genes are TRBV4-1 and TRBJ2-4; 11 bases match TRBD1. The ends lost 4 bases at V and 8 bases at J; junction bases unmatched: 13. The CDR3 consists of 17 residues. Germline V gene lookup returns CDR1 MGHRA and CDR2 YSYEKL. DNA of the CDR3: TGCGCCAGCAGCCCAGTTCCAGGACAGGGGGCGGAATACATTCAGTACTTC. Its translation: CASSPVPGQGAEYIQYF.

V is TRBV7-9 and J is TRBJ1-5, with 9 bases identical to TRBD1. J was trimmed by 8 bases and V by 5 bases; bases with no gene match: 10. The CDR3 sequence is 15 residues long. Looked up from germline, CDR1 is SEHNR and CDR2 is FQNEAQ (reference sequence). The CDR3 DNA sequence: TGTGCCAGCAGCGGCCTAGGACAGGGGACGAAGCCCCAGCATTTT. It codes for CASSGLGQGTKPQHF.

CDR3 region: CASSPSQVEILNTEAFF. The CDR3, as DNA: TGTGCCAGCTCACCCTCACAGGTCGAAATTTTGAACACTGAAGCTTTCTTT. This sequence joins TRBV18 and TRBJ1-1; D might be TRBD1 (5 bases). V shed 3 bases and J shed 0 bases, with 17 bases lying between them. The germline V gene has CDR1 KGHSH and CDR2 LQKENI. CDR3 length: 17 residues.

In regard to this clone: The junction departs from germline at one end; a sequencing error may be responsible. This chain links TRBV6-1 with TRBJ2-2; D is ambiguous. Germline CDR1 MNHNS, CDR2 SASEGT. The CDR3 is 12 residues long. The CDR3 region has the DNA TGTGCCAGCAGTGAACCCCCAGCTGAGCGGTTTTTT. Its protein is CASSEPPAERFF.

This clone was recorded a few times. V and J are TRBV3-1 (or the pseudogene TRBV3-2) and TRBJ2-3; D is ambiguous. Germline V gene lookup returns CDR1 LGHDT and CDR2 YNNKEL (reference sequence). The CDR3 has 14 residues. V lost 1 base and J lost 2, with 7 bases in between. CDR3 sequence: CASSQGPSTDTQYF. DNA of the CDR3: TGTGCCAGCAGCCAAGGACCCTCCACAGATACGCAGTATTTT.

The chain carries TRBV7-9 and TRBJ1-2; maybe TRBD1 (5 bases). V shed 3 bases and J shed 5 bases, with 10 bases lying between them. The CDR3 has 13 residues. Germline CDR1 reads SEHNR; CDR2 reads FQNEAQ (reference sequence). The CDR3 bases are TGTGCCAGCAGCTTCTCGGGGCTTTATGGCTACACCTTC. Encoded protein: CASSFSGLYGYTF. The full variable domain, with the rest looked up from reference TRBV7-9 and TRBJ1-2, is DTGVSQNPRHKITKRGQNVTFRCDPISEHNRLYWYRQTLGQGPEFLTYFQNEAQLEKSRLLSDRFSAERPKGSFSTLEIQRTEQGDSAMYLCASSFSGLYGYTFGSGTRLTVV.

The chain couples TRBV11-2 to TRBJ2-2, with 11 nucleotides matching TRBD2. The CDR3 runs to 14 residues. From germline, CDR1 is SGHAT and CDR2 FQNNGV. V gave up 7 bases and J gave up 6 bases; unmatched junction bases: 4. This chain's CDR3 is CASTLGLAAGELFF. The CDR3 DNA sequence: TGTGCCAGCACCCTGGGACTAGCGGCCGGGGAGCTGTTTTTT. Supplemented by reference TRBV11-2 and TRBJ2-2, the full variable domain reads EAGVAQSPRYKIIEKRQSVAFWCNPISGHATLYWYQQILGQGPKLLIQFQNNGVVDDSQLPKDRFSAERLKGVDSTLKIQPAKLEDSAVYLCASTLGLAAGELFFGEGSRLTVL.

The CDR3 coding sequence is TGCAGCGTTGAGGGGGACAGGGGGCTGACCGGGGAGCTGTTTTTT. It specifies CSVEGDRGLTGELFF. The V call is TRBV29-1, the J call TRBJ2-2; 12 positions agree with TRBD1. Germline lookup yields CDR1 SQVTM and CDR2 ANQGSEA. The junction had 4 bases not matched to a gene; V was cut back by 3 bases and J by 5 bases. The CDR3 covers 15 residues.

V and J are TRBV6-1 and TRBJ2-7, with TRBD1 matching 9 bases. CDR1 MNHNS and CDR2 SASEGT come from the germline V gene. J was trimmed by 6 bases and V by 2 bases; bases with no gene match: 5. The CDR3 has 14 residues. CDR3 sequence: CASSERTGVREQYV. Here the CDR3 DNA reads TGTGCCAGCAGTGAACGGACAGGGGTTCGCGAGCAGTACGTC.

The rearrangement links TRBV25-1 to TRBJ2-1; TRBD1 might be the D (5 bases). Germline CDR1 reads MGHDK; CDR2 reads SYGVNS. The CDR3 contains 16 residues. Trimming took off 2 bases at V and 1 base at J, with 12 bases between the two ends. DNA of the CDR3: TGTGCCAGCAGTGAACCAGGGCATCGATCCTACAATGAGCAGTTCTTC. Translated: CASSEPGHRSYNEQFF.

This clone was observed a single time. The chain uses TRBV6-1 and TRBJ1-4; 10 bases align to TRBD1. With V trimmed by 1 base and J by 6 bases, 2 bases remained unmatched. This CDR3 spans 15 amino acids. CDR1 is MNHNS, CDR2 SASEGT, per germline. CDR3 nucleotide sequence: TGTGCCAGCAGTGAAGTTGGGACAGGGGATGAAAAACTGTTTTTT. Translation gives CASSEVGTGDEKLFF.

This rearrangement joins TRBV28 to TRBJ2-7; tentatively, D is TRBD1 (5 bases). The CDR3 length is 14 residues. CDR1 is MDHEN, CDR2 SYDVKM, per germline. Between the trimmed V and J ends, which lost 7 bases and 2 bases, there was a span of 15 bases. CDR3 protein: CASNARGKAYEQYV. Here the CDR3 DNA reads TGTGCCAGCAACGCTAGGGGAAAGGCCTACGAGCAGTACGTC.

The chain employs TRBV4-3 and TRBJ2-3, with D possibly matching TRBD2 (6 bases). The CDR3 has 18 amino acids. V lost 1 base to trimming and J lost 0 bases, with 17 bases between them. The germline V gene encodes CDR1 LGHNA and CDR2 YSLEER. Written as DNA, the CDR3 is TGCGCCAGCAGCCAAGTATGGCGGGACCTCACTAGCACAGATACGCAGTATTTT. Translated: CASSQVWRDLTSTDTQYF.